The rows below give T cell receptor beta chains drawn from one sample of a study of cytomegalovirus exposure and HLA in healthy donors. Sequencing was performed with immunoSEQ multiplex PCR; in TCRdb, only in-frame clones are kept and a portion is missing. The sample includes over 150,000 clones, roughly 80% of them seen just once. The specimen sequenced was PBMCs. The receptors here all came from a human donor in good health. CDR3s include the opening cysteine and the closing phenylalanine or tryptophan. D genes are given only for firm matches. Not all rows give a size; the values are once, few, many and, for expanded clones, a class.

J | length | V | size | D | CDR3 | DNA
TRBJ1-1 | 14 | TRBV19 | - | - | CASSRRTENTEAFF | TGTGCCAGTAGTCGCCGGACAGAGAACACTGAAGCTTTCTTT
TRBJ1-2 | 13 | TRBV7-9 | - | TRBD1 | CASSGQENYGYTF | TGTGCCAGCAGCGGACAGGAAAACTATGGCTACACCTTC
TRBJ2-7 | 18 | TRBV11-2 | - | - | CASSLGVGRLAAAYEQYF | TGTGCCAGCAGCTTAGGGGTTGGTCGGCTGGCAGCGGCCTACGAGCAGTACTTC
TRBJ1-2 | 16 | TRBV7-9 | - | TRBD1 | CASSSRQGPRGYGYTF | TGTGCCAGCAGCTCTCGACAGGGACCCCGAGGCTATGGCTACACCTTC
TRBJ2-1 | 24 | TRBV6-1 | - | TRBD2 | CASSEIVEQGLRTRAGGPINEQFF | TGTGCCAGCAGTGAAATAGTGGAACAGGGGCTACGGACACGAGCGGGGGGGCCGATCAATGAGCAGTTCTTC
TRBJ2-5 | 14 | TRBV7-3 | - | TRBD1 | CASSYTGGGETQYF | TGTGCCAGCAGCTATACAGGGGGCGGAGAGACCCAGTACTTC
TRBJ2-3 | 15 | TRBV27 | - | TRBD1 | CASSTGDRVPDTQYF | TGTGCCAGCAGTACTGGAGACAGGGTCCCAGATACGCAGTATTTT
TRBJ1-4 | 13 | TRBV6-1 | - | TRBD1 | CASGTEAGEKLFF | TGTGCCAGTGGGACAGAGGCCGGCGAAAAACTGTTTTTT
TRBJ1-6 | 17 | TRBV7-2 | - | - | CASSLTGRRPYNSPLHF | TGTGCCAGCAGCTTAACAGGCCGTCGACCCTATAATTCACCCCTCCACTTT
TRBJ2-7 | 15 | TRBV6-4 | few | TRBD2 | CASSDLRGAIYEQYF | TGTGCCAGCAGTGACCTGCGGGGGGCCATCTACGAGCAGTACTTC
TRBJ2-5 | 17 | TRBV7-2 | - | TRBD1 | CASSRGLGQMYQETQYF | TGTGCCAGCAGCCGGGGCCTGGGACAGATGTACCAAGAGACCCAGTACTTC
TRBJ2-7 | 15 | TRBV4-3 | - | - | CASSQDGWLGGEQYF | TGCGCCAGCAGCCAAGATGGCTGGCTCGGGGGCGAGCAGTACTTC
TRBJ2-3 | 14 | TRBV2 | - | TRBD2 | CASTGGRFTDTQYF | TGTGCCAGCACGGGGGGGCGTTTTACAGATACGCAGTATTTT
TRBJ2-7 | 14 | TRBV19 | - | TRBD1 | CASSIQGDSYEQYF | TGTGCCAGTAGTATACAGGGGGACTCCTACGAGCAGTACTTC
TRBJ1-2 | 14 | TRBV27 | - | TRBD1 | CASSLAGGRRGYTF | TGTGCCAGCAGTTTAGCAGGGGGCCGTCGGGGCTACACCTTC
TRBJ2-3 | 20 | TRBV21-1 | - | - | CASSINSPGLAGGVADTQYF | TGTGCCAGCAGCATAAATAGCCCCGGTCTAGCGGGGGGGGTAGCAGATACGCAGTATTTT
TRBJ1-1 | 14 | TRBV13 | - | TRBD1 | CASSSRQGWTEAFF | TGTGCCAGCAGCTCTCGACAGGGTTGGACTGAAGCTTTCTTT
TRBJ2-7 | 15 | TRBV15 | - | - | CATSLRPGISYEQYF | TGTGCCACCAGCCTACGACCGGGAATAAGCTACGAGCAGTACTTC
TRBJ1-5 | 14 | TRBV6-5 | - | - | CASSSRTVGQPQHF | TGTGCCAGCAGCAGCCGGACAGTTGGTCAGCCCCAGCATTTT
TRBJ1-3 | 16 | TRBV7-9 | - | TRBD1 | CASSLARQGSGNTIYF | TGTGCCAGCAGCTTAGCTCGACAGGGCTCTGGAAACACCATATATTTT
TRBJ2-2 | 17 | TRBV2 | - | TRBD2 | CASVGLAGGLGTGELFF | TGTGCCAGCGTGGGACTAGCGGGGGGGCTCGGAACCGGGGAGCTGTTTTTT
TRBJ2-3 | 12 | TRBV10-3 | once | - | CAISEGRHTQYF | TGTGCCATCAGTGAGGGCAGGCATACGCAGTATTTT